The clone carrying this T cell receptor (beta chain) was seen a few times. Its antigen is undetermined. The data are from a study of early T cells in non-severe SARS-CoV-2 infection. For the study at large: Whole-blood bulk RNA, unsorted, was sequenced, and chains were unpaired. Study-level points and caveats: VDJdb-based matching was biased toward anti-spike CD8 responses and missed private and CD4 specificities.

Looked up from germline, CDR1 is DFQATT and CDR2 is SNEGSKA (reference sequence). The CDR3 totals 13 residues. Trimming left V 0 bases short and J 3 bases short, with 8 bases between. Separate cDNA molecules each had unique molecular identifiers attached to them. TCRdb fed the 5' RACE reads into MiXCR, producing one record per CDR3 protein. Found here are some 80,000 distinct CDR3 sequences, around 10% of them singletons; the top ten hold roughly 16%. The receptor was isolated from an adult who was a healthcare worker with PCR-confirmed SARS-CoV-2 infection or an uninfected control (not recorded which). The donor label of this sample is uncertain. This sequence joins TRBV20-1 and TRBJ2-5; weak D call: TRBD2 (5 bases). The sequenced sample was whole blood, obtained at baseline. The CDR3, as DNA: TGCAGTGCTAGAGAAACAGCGGAAGAGACCCAGTACTTC. Residues: CSARETAEETQYF.